This passage covers 18 T cell receptor beta chains from one sample sequenced in a study of blood T cell repertoires in COVID-19. Produced via immunoSEQ multiplex PCR; TCRdb's table is partial and in-frame only. This sample has around 150,000 clones, with approximately 73% found just once. Sequencing input: peripheral blood. Receptors were obtained from a woman of 80 years or more with acute or convalescent COVID-19.

The chain recombines TRBV18 with TRBJ2-4; D unresolved. Germline CDR1 KGHSH, CDR2 LQKENI. The length of the CDR3 is 14 residues. V was shortened by 1 base and J by 5 bases, with 9 bases between the two germline ends. DNA of the CDR3: TGTGCCAGCTCACCACGTCAGGCTGAAAACATTCAGTACTTC. Protein: CASSPRQAENIQYF.

CDR3 region: CASSLGDSSYGYTF. As DNA, the CDR3 is TGTGCCAGCAGCTTGGGGGACAGCTCCTATGGCTACACCTTC. The chain has TRBV11-1 and TRBJ1-2; TRBD1 matches 7 bases. The CDR3 spans 14 residues. V was pared by 3 bases and J by 4 bases, with 5 bases of the junction left unmatched. CDR1 and CDR2 (germline): SGHAT, FQDESV (reference sequence).

The rearrangement links TRBV4-1 to TRBJ1-2; 8 nucleotides agree with TRBD1. The CDR3 has 13 amino acids. CDR1 and CDR2 (germline): MGHRA, YSYEKL. J was trimmed by 4 bases and V by 4 bases; bases with no gene match: 2. This chain's CDR3 is CASSLDRGYGYTF. As DNA, the CDR3 is TGCGCCAGCAGCCTTGACAGGGGCTATGGCTACACCTTC.

The sample holds many counts of this clone. CDR3 DNA sequence: TGTGCCATCAGGCAGGGCTCTGGGGCCAACGTCCTGACTTTC. It yields the protein CAIRQGSGANVLTF. The gene calls are TRBV10-3 and TRBJ2-6, with D possibly being TRBD1 (5 bases). Germline V gene data show CDR1 as ENHRY and CDR2 as SYGVKD. The V end was cut by 6 bases, the J end by 0 bases, with 6 bases between. The CDR3 length is 14 residues.

This clone was counted once. The J gene is TRBJ2-3, the V gene TRBV18; D is unclear. The V end lost 2 bases, the J end lost 0 bases, and 6 bases lay between the germline ends. The CDR3 is made up of 14 amino acids. In germline, CDR1 is KGHSH, CDR2 LQKENI. CDR3 residues: CASSPLTSTDTQYF. Here the CDR3 DNA reads TGTGCCAGCTCACCATTAACTAGCACAGATACGCAGTATTTT.

The chain recombines TRBV12-5 with TRBJ1-2; a weak D match, TRBD1 (6 bases). CDR3 length: 19 amino acids. Trimming cost V 0 bases and J 6 bases, with 26 bases left between them. CDR1 and CDR2 from the germline V gene are LGHNT and FRNRAP. The CDR3 nucleotides read TGTGCTAGTGGTTTGGTACTGGGGGCCCATCCCCCTCCGCAGCATGGCTACACCTTC. This gives the protein CASGLVLGAHPPPQHGYTF.

V is TRBV4-3 and J is TRBJ1-2, with 7 bases that match TRBD1. The CDR3 length is 17 residues. The V gene end was trimmed by 3 bases and the J gene end by 4 bases; junction bases not matched to a gene: 14. In germline, CDR1 is LGHNA, CDR2 YSLEER. CDR3 amino acids: CASSHGVGRQGTYGYTF. The CDR3 nucleotides read TGCGCCAGCAGCCACGGAGTGGGGAGACAGGGAACCTATGGCTACACCTTC.

The CDR3 reads CASSYKEKGYTF. CDR3 coding DNA: TGTGCCAGCAGTTACAAGGAGAAAGGCTACACCTTC. The J gene is TRBJ1-2, the V gene TRBV6-6; D is undetermined. CDR1 and CDR2 (germline): MNHNY, SVGAGI (reference sequence). This CDR3 is built from 12 residues. Trimming pared 2 bases from V and 8 bases from J, leaving 9 bases between.

This rearrangement joins TRBV12-3 or TRBV12-4 to TRBJ1-2; weak D call: TRBD1 (5 bases). Trimming took off 2 bases at V and 7 bases at J, with 11 bases between the two ends. The CDR3 is 13 residues long. The CDR3 DNA is TGTGCCAGCAGTTTACGCAGGGAAACTGGCTACACCTTC. Its protein product is CASSLRRETGYTF.

The chain has TRBV5-1 and TRBJ1-1; D is perhaps TRBD1 (5 bases). Trimming pared 3 bases from V and 2 bases from J, leaving 8 bases between. The CDR3 is 13 residues long. The germline gives CDR1 SGHRS, CDR2 YFSETQ. CDR3 sequence reads: CASSSTVNTEAFF. The CDR3 nucleotides read TGCGCCAGCAGCTCGACAGTCAACACTGAAGCTTTCTTT.

The rearrangement links TRBV28 to TRBJ1-6, with D maybe TRBD1 (5 bases). Deletions cut 7 bases from V and 4 bases from J, with 20 bases between. The CDR3 is made up of 17 amino acids. The V gene's germline CDR1 is MDHEN and CDR2 SYDVKM. This CDR3 is CASTRVGAGRYNSPLHF. CDR3 DNA sequence: TGTGCCAGCACCAGGGTGGGCGCTGGGAGGTATAATTCACCCCTCCACTTT.

This clone was seen a single time. The chain has TRBV6-1 and TRBJ1-6, with unresolved D. CDR1 and CDR2 from the germline V gene are MNHNS and SASEGT. This CDR3 has 16 residues. The ends were cut back, 0 bases at V and 8 bases at J, with 14 bases in the middle. CDR3 region: CASSEAPGGIDSPLHF. The CDR3 DNA reads TGTGCCAGCAGTGAAGCGCCTGGCGGGATTGATTCACCCCTCCACTTT.

This rearrangement joins TRBV6-5 to TRBJ1-2; D not certain. The CDR3 runs 15 residues. Per the germline V gene, CDR1 is MNHEY and CDR2 is SVGAGI. Trimming took off 10 bases at V and 0 bases at J, with 18 bases between the two ends. The CDR3 is CATRDWRPPNYGYTF. The CDR3 DNA sequence: TGTGCCACCCGCGACTGGCGGCCCCCTAACTATGGCTACACCTTC.

This chain uses TRBV21-1 with TRBJ2-7; no DNA check was done on the table's D call, TRBD1. TRBV21-1 is recorded as a pseudogene. CDR3 length: 15 amino acids. The CDR3 nucleotides read TGTGCCAGCAGCACAAGAGGGGGTTTTATCCACGAGCAGTACTTC. Its protein is CASSTRGGFIHEQYF.

V is TRBV5-1 and J is TRBJ2-7, with TRBD2 identical over 7 bases. The CDR3 is made up of 15 amino acids. Germline trimming cut 6 bases from V and 2 bases from J; bases unmatched to any gene: 11. CDR1 is SGHRS and CDR2 is YFSETQ in the germline V gene. CDR3 nucleotides: TGCGCCAGCACCCCGGGGGGAGGGGCAACCTACGAGCAGTACTTC. Protein product: CASTPGGGATYEQYF.

This sequence joins TRBV6-1 and TRBJ1-4, with D possibly TRBD1 on 6 matching bases. The V end was cut by 4 bases, the J end by 7 bases, with 22 bases between. This CDR3 is built from 17 residues. CDR1 is MNHNS and CDR2 is SASEGT in the germline V gene. CDR3 DNA sequence: TGTGCCAGCAGTGGGACAGCCGGATCCCTTCGAAGTGAAAAACTGTTTTTT. Translated, it gives CASSGTAGSLRSEKLFF.

The chain combines TRBV5-1 with TRBJ2-3; the match to TRBD2 covers 7 bases. Germline CDR1 reads SGHRS; CDR2 reads YFSETQ. The CDR3 is made up of 15 amino acids. Losses at the gene ends were 0 bases for V and 4 bases for J; bases not matched to a gene: 5. Written as DNA, the CDR3 is TGCGCCAGCAGCTTGGGCGGGAGAGGTTCAGATACGCAGTATTTT. It specifies CASSLGGRGSDTQYF.

This chain connects TRBV7-2 to TRBJ1-5; D remains unclear. CDR3 length: 14 residues. V lost 3 bases to trimming and J lost 6 bases, with 12 bases between them. CDR1 is SGHTA and CDR2 is FQGNSA in the germline V gene. CDR3 nucleotides: TGTGCCAGCAGCTTTGCCCAGTTGTCTCAGCCCCAGCATTTT. Amino acids: CASSFAQLSQPQHF.